This T cell receptor beta chain was obtained from a study of blood T cells in healthy people across ages. Primers used in a second PCR of about 6 to 12 cycles were a sample-barcoded 5' primer and a J-beta primer mix. TCRdb passed the 5' RACE reads through MiXCR, listing each CDR3 protein once. The sample contains 650,000 to 1,000,000 distinct CDR3 sequences, 36% of which appear only once. The CDR3 sequence is 10 residues long. Per germline, CDR1 LNHDA and CDR2 SQIVND (reference sequence). Findings and caveats of the study: In long-lived donors, naive CD4+ cell counts and diversity exceeded those of aged donors.

Donors ranged from 6 to 90 years old and were healthy Caucasians in Russia. Peripheral blood samples of about 10 milliliters were drawn from each donor. For this clonotype: Its antigen is undetermined. Sequence at one end of the junction differs from germline and may be a read error.

This TCR was sampled from a young man in good health. The sample comprised blood. The chain joins TRBV19 to TRBJ2-1, with D uncertain. Written as DNA, the CDR3 is TGTACCAGCCCTGACAATGAGCAGTTCTTC. This sequence encodes CTSPDNEQFF.